This TCR beta chain was captured in a study of blood T cell repertoires in COVID-19. Across the whole study: Sites in the United States, Italy and Spain provided acute and convalescent COVID-19 samples. PBMCs, B-cell-depleted T cells, or T cells were the source of the cDNA or gDNA that made up the material.

From germline, CDR1 is SGHVS and CDR2 FNYEAQ. This CDR3 contains 15 residues. The ends were cut back, 0 bases at V and 1 base at J, with 6 bases in the middle. Authors' data handling: Amplification from reference gene primers served as the basis for estimated nucleated cell counts. Generated by immunoSEQ multiplex PCR, the TCRdb table keeps only in-frame clones and is missing some. Clone size and the V and J calls come from that table; the DNA yielded D and trimming. There are 70,000 to 95,000 clones in the sample; roughly 89% occur only once, and 5.2% lies in the top ten. The receptor comes from a woman of 80 years or more with active COVID-19. V is TRBV7-6 and J is TRBJ2-2, with D unclear. The sequenced material came from peripheral blood. CDR3 sequence: CASSLAYRNTGELFF. In DNA form, the CDR3 reads TGTGCCAGCAGCTTAGCGTATAGGAACACCGGGGAGCTGTTTTTT.